There are many counts of the clone carrying this T cell receptor (beta chain). This entry belongs to a study of T cell repertoires in cytomegalovirus infection. One entry per CDR3 protein, called by TCRdb with MiXCR from the reads. The top ten hold over 13% of the sample, which has 200,000 to 300,000 distinct CDR3 sequences, 9.1% seen once. The germline V gene has CDR1 SGHAT and CDR2 FQNNGV. The CDR3 sequence is 13 residues long. V was pared by 2 bases and J by 9 bases, with 5 bases of the junction left unmatched. Sequencing used PBMCs. The sequence was obtained from a human donor in good health (CMV status not recorded). Some clones in this sample may be carry-over from other donors' samples. The chain recombines TRBV11-2 with TRBJ2-5; TRBD2 matches at 8 bases. The CDR3 DNA follows: TGTGCCAGCAGCTTATGGCGGGAGGCGGCCCAGTACTTC. Residues: CASSLWREAAQYF.